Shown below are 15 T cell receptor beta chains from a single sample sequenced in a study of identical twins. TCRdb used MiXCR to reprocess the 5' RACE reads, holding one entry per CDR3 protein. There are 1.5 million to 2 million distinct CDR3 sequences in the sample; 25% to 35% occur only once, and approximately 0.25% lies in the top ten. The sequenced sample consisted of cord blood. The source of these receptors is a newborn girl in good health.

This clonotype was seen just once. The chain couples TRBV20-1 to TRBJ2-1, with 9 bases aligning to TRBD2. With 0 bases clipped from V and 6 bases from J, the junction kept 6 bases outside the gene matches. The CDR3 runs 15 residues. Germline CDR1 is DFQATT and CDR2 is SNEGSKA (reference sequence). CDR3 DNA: TGCAGTGCTAGAGAGCGGGGGGGCGGTTTCAATGAGCAGTTCTTC. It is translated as CSARERGGGFNEQFF.

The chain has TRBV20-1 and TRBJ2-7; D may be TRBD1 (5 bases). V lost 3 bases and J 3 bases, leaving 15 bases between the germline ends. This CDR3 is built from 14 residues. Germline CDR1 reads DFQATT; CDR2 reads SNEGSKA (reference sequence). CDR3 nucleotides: TGCAGTGCTAGTAGGACAAAACCTTTCTACGAGCAGTACTTC. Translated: CSASRTKPFYEQYF.

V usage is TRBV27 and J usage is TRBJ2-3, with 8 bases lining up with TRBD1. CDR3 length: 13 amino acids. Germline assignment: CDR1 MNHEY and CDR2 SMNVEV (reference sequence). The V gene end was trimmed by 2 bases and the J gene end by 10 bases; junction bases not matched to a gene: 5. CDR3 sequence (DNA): TGTGCCAGCAGTTTAGTTAGGGACAGGTCGCAGTATTTT. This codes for CASSLVRDRSQYF.

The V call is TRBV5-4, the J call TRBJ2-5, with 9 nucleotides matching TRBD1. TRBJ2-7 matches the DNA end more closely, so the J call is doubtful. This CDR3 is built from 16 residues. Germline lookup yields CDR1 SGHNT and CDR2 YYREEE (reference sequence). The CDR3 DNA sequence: TGTGCCAGCAGCTTGGCGCCGGGACAGGGTGGGTACGAGCAGTACTTC. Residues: CASSLAPGQGGYEQYF.

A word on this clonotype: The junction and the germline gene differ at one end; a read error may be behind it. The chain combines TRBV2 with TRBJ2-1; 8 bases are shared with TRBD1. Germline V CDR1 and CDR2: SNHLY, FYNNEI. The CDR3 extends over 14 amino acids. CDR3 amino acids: CAGRWDRTYNEQFF. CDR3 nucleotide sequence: TGTGCCGGCAGGTGGGACAGGACCTACAATGAGCAGTTCTTC.

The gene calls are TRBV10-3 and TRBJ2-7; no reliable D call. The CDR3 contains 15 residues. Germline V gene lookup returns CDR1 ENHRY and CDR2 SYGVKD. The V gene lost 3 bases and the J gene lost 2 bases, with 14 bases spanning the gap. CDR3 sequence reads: CAISDGTTPTYEQYF. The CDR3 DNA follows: TGTGCCATCAGTGATGGCACTACCCCCACCTACGAGCAGTACTTC.

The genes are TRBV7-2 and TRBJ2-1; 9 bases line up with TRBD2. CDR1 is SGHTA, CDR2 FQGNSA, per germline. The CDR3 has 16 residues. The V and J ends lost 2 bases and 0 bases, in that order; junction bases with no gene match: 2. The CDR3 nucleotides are TGTGCCAGCAGCTTAAGACTAGCGGACTCCTACAATGAGCAGTTCTTC. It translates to CASSLRLADSYNEQFF.

The chain's CDR3 is CASSDPGLAGFYNEQFF. In DNA, the CDR3 is TGTGCCAGCAGCGACCCCGGACTAGCGGGTTTCTACAATGAGCAGTTCTTC. The chain uses TRBV11-2 and TRBJ2-1; 11 bases map to TRBD2. This CDR3 is 17 amino acids long. J lost 3 bases, V lost 5 bases, and 9 bases had no gene match. CDR1 is SGHAT and CDR2 is FQNNGV in the germline V gene.

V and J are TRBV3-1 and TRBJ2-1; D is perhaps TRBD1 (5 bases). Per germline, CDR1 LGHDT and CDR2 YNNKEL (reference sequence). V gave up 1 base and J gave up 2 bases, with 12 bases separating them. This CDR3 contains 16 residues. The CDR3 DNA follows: TGTGCCAGCAGCCAAGTGCCGCAGGGCCCCTACAATGAGCAGTTCTTC. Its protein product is CASSQVPQGPYNEQFF.

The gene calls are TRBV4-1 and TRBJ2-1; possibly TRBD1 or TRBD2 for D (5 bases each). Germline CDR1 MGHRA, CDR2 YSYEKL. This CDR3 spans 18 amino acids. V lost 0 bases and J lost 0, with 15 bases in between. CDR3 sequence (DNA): TGCGCCAGCAGCCAAGAGGGGTCTGGGGCGGGCTCCTACAATGAGCAGTTCTTC. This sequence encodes CASSQEGSGAGSYNEQFF.

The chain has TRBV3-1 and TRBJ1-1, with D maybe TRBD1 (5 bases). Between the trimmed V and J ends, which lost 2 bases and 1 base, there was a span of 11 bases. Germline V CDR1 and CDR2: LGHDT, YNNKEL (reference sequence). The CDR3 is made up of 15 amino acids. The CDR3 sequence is CASSQYITGNTEAFF. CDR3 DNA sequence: TGTGCCAGCAGCCAATATATCACAGGGAACACTGAAGCTTTCTTT.

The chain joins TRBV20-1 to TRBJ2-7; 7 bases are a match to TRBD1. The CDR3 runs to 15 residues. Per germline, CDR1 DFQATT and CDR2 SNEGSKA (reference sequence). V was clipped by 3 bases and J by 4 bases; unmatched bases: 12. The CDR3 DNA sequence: TGCAGTGCTAGGTGGCCTGACAGGGCAGGTTACGAGCAGTACTTC. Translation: CSARWPDRAGYEQYF.

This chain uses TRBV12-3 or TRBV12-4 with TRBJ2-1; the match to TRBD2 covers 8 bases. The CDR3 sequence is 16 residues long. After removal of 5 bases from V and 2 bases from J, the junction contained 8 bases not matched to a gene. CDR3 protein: CASSPPGLVAYNEQFF. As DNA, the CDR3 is TGTGCCAGCAGTCCCCCGGGACTAGTAGCCTACAATGAGCAGTTCTTC.

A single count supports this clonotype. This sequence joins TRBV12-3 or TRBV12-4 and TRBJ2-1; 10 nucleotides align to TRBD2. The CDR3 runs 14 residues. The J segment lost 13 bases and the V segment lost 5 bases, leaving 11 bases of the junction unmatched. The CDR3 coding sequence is TGTGCCAGCAGTCACATAGAGCGGGAGGGCCGTCAGTTCTTC. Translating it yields CASSHIEREGRQFF.

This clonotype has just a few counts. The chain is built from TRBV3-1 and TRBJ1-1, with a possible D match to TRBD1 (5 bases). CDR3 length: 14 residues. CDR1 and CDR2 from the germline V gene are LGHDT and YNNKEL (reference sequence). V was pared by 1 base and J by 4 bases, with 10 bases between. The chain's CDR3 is CASSQGSGTTEAFF. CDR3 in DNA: TGTGCCAGCAGCCAAGGAAGTGGGACCACTGAAGCTTTCTTT. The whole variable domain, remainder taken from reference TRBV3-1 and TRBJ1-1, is DTAVSQTPKYLVTQMGNDKSIKCEQNLGHDTMYWYKQDSKKFLKIMFSYNNKELIINETVPNRFSPKSPDKAHLNLHINSLELGDSAVYFCASSQGSGTTEAFFGQGTRLTVV.